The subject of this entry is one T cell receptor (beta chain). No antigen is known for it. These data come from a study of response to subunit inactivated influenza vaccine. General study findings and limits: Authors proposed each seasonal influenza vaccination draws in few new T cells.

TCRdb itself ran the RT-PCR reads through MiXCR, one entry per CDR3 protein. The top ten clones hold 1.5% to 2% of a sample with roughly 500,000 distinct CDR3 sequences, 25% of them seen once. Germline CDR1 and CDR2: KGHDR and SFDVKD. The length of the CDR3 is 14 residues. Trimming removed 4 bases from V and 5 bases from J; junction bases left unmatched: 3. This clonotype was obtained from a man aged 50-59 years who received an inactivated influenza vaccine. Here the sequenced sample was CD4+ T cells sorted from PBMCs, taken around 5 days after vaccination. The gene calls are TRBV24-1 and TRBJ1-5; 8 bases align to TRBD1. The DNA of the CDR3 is TGTGCCACCAGTGAGACAGGGGAGGATCAGCCCCAGCATTTT. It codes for CATSETGEDQPQHF.